The subject of this entry is one T cell receptor (beta chain). Amplified TCR beta CDR3 regions came from RNA transcripts. TCR CDR3 underwent first-round RT-PCR with the HTBI primer set. TCRdb independently ran MiXCR on the multiplex PCR reads; one entry per CDR3 protein. Among nearly 750,000 distinct CDR3 sequences, roughly 32% were seen once, and the ten largest hold roughly 30%. This specimen belongs to a study of T cells in Graves' hyperthyroidism and ophthalmopathy. What was sequenced was blood. The sequence came from a woman aged 40 to 50 with Graves' hyperthyroidism.

The CDR3, as DNA: TGTGCCAGCAGTTATATCCAGGGGGCTTCCGGGGAGCTGTTTTTT. This encodes CASSYIQGASGELFF. The chain recombines TRBV6-5 with TRBJ2-2, with 8 nucleotides matching TRBD1. The CDR3 is 15 residues long. V lost 3 bases to trimming and J lost 6 bases; unmatched junction nucleotides: 6. Germline V gene data show CDR1 as MNHEY and CDR2 as SVGAGI.